This TCR beta chain is from a study of OX40 agonist ivuxolimab in advanced cancers. Whole-study results and caveats: Blood T cells, both CD4+ and CD8+, expanded clonally by week 6 at 0.1 to 3.0 mg/kg. Expanded clones tended on average to be more numerous among CD8+ T cells than CD4+.

Generated by immunoSEQ multiplex PCR, the TCRdb table keeps only in-frame clones and is missing some. The repertoire has around 25,000 clones, 75% to 80% of them found once; the top ten carry roughly 18%. Germline loops: CDR1 MNHNY, CDR2 SVGAGI (reference sequence). This CDR3 spans 16 amino acids. V was pared by 4 bases and J by 8 bases, with 5 bases of the junction left unmatched. Remarks on this clone: The antigen is undetermined.

Here the sequenced sample was CD4+ or CD8+ T cells sorted from blood, taken in a trial of the OX40 agonist ivuxolimab. The J gene is TRBJ2-1, the V gene TRBV6-6; 16 positions match TRBD2. This clonotype originated in an adult with an advanced solid tumor such as melanoma, head and neck, liver or kidney cancer. CDR3 DNA: TGTGCCAGCAGTTCGGGACTAGCGGGGGGGGACCATGAGCAGTTCTTC. It codes for CASSSGLAGGDHEQFF.